This T cell receptor beta chain derives from a study of OX40 agonist ivuxolimab in advanced cancers. Study-wide findings and caveats: At 0.1 to 3.0 mg/kg, clonal expansion of CD4+ and CD8+ blood T cells had occurred by week 6. Fewer expanded clones were found on average in CD4+ than in CD8+ T cells.

Assay used: immunoSEQ multiplex PCR; TCRdb lists only in-frame clones, some missing. There are roughly 61,000 clones in the sample; over 80% occur only once, and approximately 2% lies in the top ten. Of note for this clone: Its cognate antigen is unknown.

Sampled blood was obtained at baseline, cycle 4 day 1, and cycle 7 day 1. The sequence came from an adult with an advanced solid tumor such as melanoma, head and neck, liver or kidney cancer. Source: CD4+ or CD8+ T cells sorted from blood, taken in a trial of the OX40 agonist ivuxolimab.

CDR3 sequence: CASSPGTGGDFGANVLTF. The CDR3 region has the DNA TGTGCCAGCAGTCCCGGGACAGGGGGCGATTTTGGGGCCAACGTCCTGACTTTC. The chain has TRBV27 and TRBJ2-6; 12 nucleotides align to TRBD1. In germline, CDR1 is MNHEY, CDR2 SMNVEV (reference sequence). The V gene end was trimmed by 5 bases and the J gene end by 3 bases; junction bases not matched to a gene: 8. The CDR3 covers 18 residues.